These 13 T cell receptor beta chains were all obtained from the same sample, sequenced in a study of technical replicates of blood from a few donors. Data came from immunoSEQ multiplex PCR; TCRdb stores just in-frame clones and leaves some out. The repertoire consists of approximately 65,000 clones, with more than 75% occurring once and the leading ten covering 4.5% to 5.5%. Sequencing was done on a sample of PBMCs. The source is a human donor in good health. Some clones in this sample may be carry-over from other donors' samples.

This chain uses TRBV7-8 with TRBJ2-1; TRBD2 aligns across 9 bases. Trimming at V came to 5 bases and at J to 6 bases, leaving 11 bases not matched to a gene. Germline V CDR1 and CDR2: SGHVS, FQNEAQ. The CDR3 totals 16 residues. The CDR3 DNA reads TGTGCCAGCAGCCCCGGGACTAGCTGGCAATTCAATGAGCAGTTCTTC. It is translated as CASSPGTSWQFNEQFF. The full variable domain, its missing parts supplied by reference TRBV7-8 and TRBJ2-1, is GAGVSQSPRYKVAKRGQDVALRCDPISGHVSLFWYQQALGQGPEFLTYFQNEAQLDKSGLPSDRFFAERPEGSVSTLKIQRTQQEDSAVYLCASSPGTSWQFNEQFFGPGTRLTVL.

V is TRBV15 and J is TRBJ2-2; TRBD1 aligns across 9 bases. V was clipped by 4 bases and J by 8 bases; unmatched bases: 8. The CDR3 extends over 15 amino acids. From germline, CDR1 is LNHNV and CDR2 YYDKDF (reference sequence). The DNA of the CDR3 is TGTGCCACCAGCACTGGACAGGGGCCGTGGGGGGAGCTGTTTTTT. Its translation: CATSTGQGPWGELFF.

The chain is built from TRBV19 and TRBJ1-3, with D perhaps TRBD1 (6 bases). The CDR3 contains 16 residues. Germline CDR1 LNHDA, CDR2 SQIVND (reference sequence). The V and J ends lost 6 bases and 5 bases respectively, with 20 bases between them. The CDR3 loop reads CASSPKHREPRNTIYF. The CDR3 nucleotides are TGTGCCAGTAGCCCGAAACACAGGGAACCCAGAAACACCATATATTTT.

This clone was counted only a few times. CDR3 protein: CASSVDGVNTEAFF. The CDR3 nucleotides read TGTGCCAGCAGCGTAGACGGGGTGAACACTGAAGCTTTCTTT. This chain connects TRBV9 to TRBJ1-1; D is ambiguous. Trimming shortened V by 0 bases and J by 0 bases, and 6 bases separated the two germline ends. Looked up from germline, CDR1 is SGDLS and CDR2 is YYNGEE. This CDR3 is built from 14 residues.

The gene calls are TRBV7-3 and TRBJ2-1; perhaps TRBD1 as D (6 bases). Trimming took off 2 bases at V and 2 bases at J, with 13 bases between the two ends. Germline CDR1 SGHTA, CDR2 FQGTGA. The CDR3 runs 16 residues. CDR3 residues: CASSLGARGTYNEQFF. The CDR3 coding sequence is TGTGCCAGCAGCTTAGGGGCCAGGGGTACCTACAATGAGCAGTTCTTC.

The CDR3 sequence: CASSRDRGNEQFF. The CDR3 DNA reads TGCGCCAGCAGCCGGGACAGGGGTAATGAGCAGTTCTTC. V and J are TRBV5-1 and TRBJ2-1; 10 positions agree with TRBD1. J lost 7 bases, V lost 4 bases, and 2 bases had no gene match. The CDR3 spans 13 residues. Germline V gene sequence: CDR1 SGHRS, CDR2 YFSETQ.

The chain joins TRBV18 to TRBJ1-5, with D hard to call. The CDR3 consists of 14 residues. Germline CDR1 is KGHSH and CDR2 is LQKENI. V was shortened by 0 bases and J by 7 bases, with 10 bases between the two germline ends. CDR3 DNA: TGTGCCAGCTCACCACCGGGCAGTAACCAGCCCCAGCATTTT. It yields the protein CASSPPGSNQPQHF.

The V call is TRBV5-1, the J call TRBJ2-3, with a weak D call TRBD1 (5 bases). This CDR3 region has 14 residues. CDR1 is SGHRS, CDR2 YFSETQ, per germline. Trimming pared 4 bases from V and 2 bases from J, leaving 11 bases between. The CDR3 coding sequence is TGCGCCAGCAGCGTTGGGGCCGCCACAGATACGCAGTATTTT. This sequence encodes CASSVGAATDTQYF. The full variable domain, rest sourced from reference TRBV5-1 and TRBJ2-3, is KAGVTQTPRYLIKTRGQQVTLSCSPISGHRSVSWYQQTPGQGLQFLFEYFSETQRNKGNFPGRFSGRQFSNSRSEMNVSTLELGDSALYLCASSVGAATDTQYFGPGTRLTVL.

The chain links TRBV2 to TRBJ1-3; D unresolved. Trimming left V 5 bases short and J 4 bases short, with 15 bases between. CDR1 is SNHLY, CDR2 FYNNEI, per germline. This CDR3 is built from 15 residues. This CDR3 reads CASSSVRAGGNTIYF. As DNA, the CDR3 is TGTGCCAGCAGTTCTGTTAGAGCAGGAGGAAACACCATATATTTT.

The genes are TRBV19 and TRBJ1-1; no definite D call. The CDR3 is made up of 15 amino acids. V was clipped by 9 bases and J by 0 bases, with 17 bases between them. In germline, CDR1 is LNHDA, CDR2 SQIVND (reference sequence). The DNA of the CDR3 is TGTGCCAGCCTAAAAGGAGGAACGGTGAACACTGAAGCTTTCTTT. This codes for CASLKGGTVNTEAFF.

The genes are TRBV5-1 and TRBJ1-1; 9 nucleotides agree with TRBD1. Per germline, CDR1 SGHRS and CDR2 YFSETQ. This CDR3 is 14 amino acids long. Germline trimming cut 0 bases from V and 11 bases from J; bases unmatched to any gene: 8. Written as DNA, the CDR3 is TGCGCCAGCAGCTTGGTCACAGGGGGCGGCAGGGCTTTCTTT. Encoded protein: CASSLVTGGGRAFF.

The CDR3 bases are TGTGCCAGCAGCGGAGCAGGCAGGGGGCTCGAGACCGGGGAGCTGTTTTTT. Translating it yields CASSGAGRGLETGELFF. V usage is TRBV5-4 and J usage is TRBJ2-2; 8 bases are shared with TRBD1. The ends lost 4 bases at V and 5 bases at J; junction bases unmatched: 13. This CDR3 spans 17 amino acids. Germline CDR1 reads SGHNT; CDR2 reads YYREEE (reference sequence).

This rearrangement joins TRBV2 to TRBJ2-1, with 10 bases matching TRBD2. The germline V gene encodes CDR1 SNHLY and CDR2 FYNNEI. V was clipped by 2 bases and J by 7 bases; unmatched bases: 2. This CDR3 has 14 amino acids. The CDR3 spells CASSEQLAGNEQFF. The CDR3 nucleotides are TGTGCCAGCAGTGAACAACTAGCGGGAAATGAGCAGTTCTTC.